Included here is one T cell receptor (beta chain) sequence, with context. What it binds is unknown. These data come from a study of CD8+ T cells in alopecia areata. Findings of the study overall: Scalp data also include sequences from resident alphabeta T cells of normal skin. With tofacitinib ongoing, many expanded lesional clones persisted in both scalp and blood. Unlike in mice, where it was clearer, TCR sharing across patients was less clear, possibly HLA-related.

Extraction of RNA preceded its reverse transcription into cDNA, which served as the sequencing template. Using immunoSEQ multiplex PCR, the repertoire was profiled, and TCRdb retains in-frame clones only, with some absent. The data show some 42,000 clones, approximately 92% seen once. The treatment was: oral pan-JAK inhibitor, 5-10 mg twice daily. Isolation of CD4+ and CD8+ T cells from PBMCs was achieved by sorting. The sequences come from CD8+ T cells sorted from blood, collected at week 24, from a patient treated with tofacitinib. The sequence derives from a human donor with alopecia areata.

In nucleotides, the CDR3 is TGTGCCAGCAGCTTGACGGGGACAGACTTACAAGAGACCCAGTACTTC. This encodes CASSLTGTDLQETQYF. The chain has TRBV5-6 and TRBJ2-5; 7 nucleotides align to TRBD1. CDR3 size: 16 residues. The junction had 8 bases not matched to a gene; V was cut back by 1 base and J by 2 bases. The germline V gene has CDR1 SGHDT and CDR2 YYEEEE.